This is a list of T cell receptor beta chains from one sample in a study of shared clonotypes between healthy human individuals. Method: immunoSEQ multiplex PCR; TCRdb's copy keeps in-frame clones and lacks some. The table has 500,000 or so clones, about 96% seen once. Material: naive CD4+ T cells sorted from blood. The receptors come from a woman in her thirties in good health. Both conserved end residues are part of each CDR3. Each record gives: J gene, D gene, clone size, V gene, CDR3 protein, CDR3 DNA. The D gene is left open where the match is weak. Size is omitted from some rows. Given values are once, few, many or a class for expanded clones.

TRBJ1-1 | TRBD1 | NA | TRBV19 | CASSPGGAGRTEAFF | TGTGCCAGTAGTCCAGGGGGTGCAGGGAGGACTGAAGCTTTCTTT
TRBJ2-1 | TRBD1 | NA | TRBV10-3 | CAISGGTGTGGPNEQFF | TGTGCCATCAGTGGGGGGACCGGGACAGGGGGACCCAATGAGCAGTTCTTC
TRBJ1-5 | TRBD1 | few | TRBV19 | CASSRAGTGGQPQHF | TGTGCCAGTAGTAGGGCCGGGACAGGGGGACAGCCCCAGCATTTT
TRBJ2-7 | TRBD1 | NA | TRBV4-1 | CASSPPARTGRYEQYF | TGCGCCAGCAGCCCCCCGGCCAGGACAGGGCGCTACGAGCAGTACTTC
TRBJ2-7 | TRBD2 | NA | TRBV4-1 | CASSQGGLAGGREEQYF | TGCGCCAGCAGCCAAGGGGGACTAGCGGGAGGGAGGGAGGAGCAGTACTTC
TRBJ2-3 | TRBD2 | NA | TRBV6-1 | CASRASGRADTQYF | TGTGCCAGCAGGGCTAGCGGGAGGGCAGATACGCAGTATTTT
TRBJ2-1 | NA | NA | TRBV19 | CASITGPHGGEQFF | TGTGCCAGTATAACCGGGCCCCATGGGGGTGAGCAGTTCTTC
TRBJ1-1 | NA | NA | TRBV28 | CASISGTPATEAFF | TGTGCCAGCATTTCCGGGACACCCGCCACTGAAGCTTTCTTT
TRBJ2-5 | NA | NA | TRBV30 | CAWTVQETQYF | TGTGCCTGGACAGTTCAAGAGACCCAGTACTTC
TRBJ2-7 | TRBD2 | NA | TRBV5-1 | CASSPRLAGGPVISYEQYF | TGCGCCAGCAGCCCGAGACTAGCGGGAGGGCCCGTCATTTCCTACGAGCAGTACTTC
TRBJ2-3 | NA | NA | TRBV19 | CASSVGEGTDTQYF | TGTGCCAGTAGTGTGGGAGAGGGCACAGATACGCAGTATTTT
TRBJ1-5 | NA | NA | TRBV7-9 | CASSSGDSNQPQHF | TGTGCCAGCAGCTCTGGCGACTCCAATCAGCCCCAGCATTTT
TRBJ1-5 | NA | NA | TRBV28 | CASSLFSNQPQHF | TGTGCCAGCAGTTTATTTAGCAATCAGCCCCAGCATTTT
TRBJ1-1 | TRBD1 | NA | TRBV28 | CASRDRDRGSTEAFF | TGTGCCAGCAGGGACCGGGACAGGGGGAGCACTGAAGCTTTCTTT
TRBJ2-7 | TRBD2 | once | TRBV13 | CASSLGRAGGVGEQYF | TGTGCCAGCAGCTTAGGGCGGGCGGGAGGCGTTGGGGAGCAGTACTTC
TRBJ1-4 | TRBD1 | NA | TRBV5-4 | CASSSDRGRGEKLFF | TGTGCCAGCAGCTCGGACAGGGGGCGCGGTGAAAAACTGTTTTTT
TRBJ2-2 | NA | NA | TRBV21-1 | CASSRRLAGVANTGELFF | TGTGCCAGCAGCAGGAGGCTAGCGGGAGTAGCGAACACCGGGGAGCTGTTTTTT
TRBJ1-5 | NA | NA | TRBV28 | CASRAGQPQHF | TGTGCCAGCAGAGCTGGGCAGCCCCAGCATTTT
TRBJ1-2 | NA | NA | TRBV28 | CASSLGGSYGYTF | TGTGCCAGCAGTTTGGGGGGGTCCTATGGCTACACCTTC
TRBJ2-1 | NA | NA | TRBV4-1 | CASSQDRFTGTTNRYNEQFF | TGCGCCAGCAGCCAAGACCGATTCACCGGGACAACCAACCGGTACAATGAGCAGTTCTTC
TRBJ1-5 | NA | NA | TRBV19 | CASIRTSKSAGQPQHF | TGTGCCAGTATTCGTACGTCAAAATCGGCGGGTCAGCCCCAGCATTTT
TRBJ2-7 | NA | NA | TRBV28 | CASRGTFLKGYEQYF | TGTGCCAGCCGAGGGACTTTCCTGAAGGGGTACGAGCAGTACTTC
TRBJ2-5 | TRBD1 | NA | TRBV7-2 | CASSRDRGQETQYF | TGTGCCAGCAGCCGCGACAGGGGACAAGAGACCCAGTACTTC
TRBJ2-7 | NA | NA | TRBV7-2 | CASSLGHDPASYEQYF | TGTGCCAGCAGCTTAGGACACGATCCGGCAAGCTACGAGCAGTACTTC
TRBJ2-1 | TRBD2 | NA | TRBV6-1 | CASSEGGGSYNEQFF | TGTGCCAGCAGTGAAGGCGGGGGCTCCTACAATGAGCAGTTCTTC
TRBJ2-7 | NA | NA | TRBV4-1 | CASSPDVSAGRLGDLYEQYF | TGCGCCAGCAGCCCTGATGTTTCGGCGGGACGTTTGGGGGACCTCTACGAGCAGTACTTC
TRBJ1-5 | TRBD1 | NA | TRBV4-1 | CASSQGLTGGRQPQHF | TGCGCCAGCAGCCAAGGACTTACAGGGGGAAGACAGCCCCAGCATTTT
TRBJ2-1 | NA | NA | TRBV6-1 | CASSERRAGSYNEQFF | TGTGCCAGCAGTGAACGGCGGGCAGGTTCCTACAATGAGCAGTTCTTC
TRBJ2-7 | TRBD1 | NA | TRBV5-8 | CASSSVPDRGKTLISYEQYF | TGTGCCAGCAGCTCGGTCCCCGACAGGGGGAAAACGCTCATCTCCTACGAGCAGTACTTC
TRBJ2-1 | NA | NA | TRBV20-1 | CSATSYNEQFF | TGCAGTGCTACTAGTTACAATGAGCAGTTCTTC
TRBJ2-1 | TRBD2 | NA | TRBV28 | CASSLPPGLPKYNEQFF | TGTGCCAGCAGTTTACCCCCGGGACTACCGAAATACAATGAGCAGTTCTTC
TRBJ1-2 | NA | NA | TRBV29-1 | CSVGGRLTANYGYTF | TGCAGCGTTGGGGGGAGGCTCACAGCTAACTATGGCTACACCTTC
TRBJ2-5 | NA | NA | TRBV7-2 | CASSLAPEKQETQYF | TGTGCCAGCAGCTTAGCGCCAGAGAAACAAGAGACCCAGTACTTC
TRBJ2-1 | NA | NA | TRBV6-5 | CASSYDGGSYNEQFF | TGTGCCAGCAGTTACGACGGCGGATCCTACAATGAGCAGTTCTTC
TRBJ1-2 | NA | NA | TRBV6-6 | CASRLGRESGYTF | TGTGCCAGCAGGCTTGGCAGGGAATCTGGCTACACCTTC
TRBJ1-1 | NA | NA | TRBV4-1 | CASSQTGPMNTEAFF | TGCGCCAGCAGCCAAACAGGGCCAATGAACACTGAAGCTTTCTTT
TRBJ1-3 | NA | NA | TRBV6-5 | CASREDLSGNTIYF | TGTGCCAGCCGGGAGGACCTCTCTGGAAACACCATATATTTT